Each of the 13 T cell receptor beta chains below was sequenced from the same sample in a study of T cells in Graves' hyperthyroidism and ophthalmopathy. Authors of the study amplified TCR beta CDR3 regions from RNA transcripts. TCR CDR3 underwent first-round RT-PCR with the HTBI primer set. A single record per CDR3 protein comes from TCRdb applying MiXCR to the multiplex PCR reads. In the table there are over 650,000 distinct CDR3 sequences, 45% of which are singletons. Sequencing used peripheral blood or thyroid tissue (not recorded which). These TCRs come from an adult man with Graves' disease, either hyperthyroidism or ophthalmopathy (not recorded which).

The sample holds many counts of this clonotype. The chain recombines TRBV7-9 with TRBJ1-2, with 9 nucleotides matching TRBD1. This CDR3 contains 17 residues. J was trimmed by 4 bases and V by 8 bases; bases with no gene match: 17. Germline lookup yields CDR1 SEHNR and CDR2 FQNEAQ (reference sequence). CDR3 loop: CASRLWTGAVTGYGYTF. DNA of the CDR3: TGTGCCAGCCGTCTTTGGACAGGGGCCGTGACCGGCTATGGCTACACCTTC.

This sequence joins TRBV6-1 and TRBJ1-1; no clear D. Germline loops: CDR1 MNHNS, CDR2 SASEGT. The CDR3 is 14 amino acids. Trimming removed 4 bases at V and 3 bases at J, with 12 bases between. CDR3 sequence reads: CASSVKGSDTEAFF. In DNA form, the CDR3 reads TGTGCCAGCAGTGTAAAGGGATCGGACACTGAAGCTTTCTTT.

This clonotype was recorded at least ten times. The rearrangement joins TRBV7-8 to TRBJ1-5; D may be TRBD1 (6 bases). Trimming took 5 bases from V and 4 from J, leaving 12 bases between them. The length of the CDR3 is 14 residues. CDR1 is SGHVS, CDR2 FQNEAQ, per germline. The CDR3: CASSARGGNQPQHF. The DNA for the CDR3 is TGTGCCAGCAGCGCCCGAGGGGGGAATCAGCCCCAGCATTTT.

The chain uses TRBV7-2 and TRBJ1-6; TRBD1 matches at 8 bases. The CDR3 spans 14 residues. Germline V gene data show CDR1 as SGHTA and CDR2 as FQGNSA. With V trimmed by 3 bases and J by 10 bases, 5 bases remained unmatched. The CDR3 spells CASSLGGQESPLHF. Here the CDR3 DNA reads TGTGCCAGCAGCTTGGGGGGACAGGAATCACCCCTCCACTTT.

The chain links TRBV10-3 to TRBJ1-4; D gene unclear. The CDR3 extends over 10 amino acids. Looked up from germline, CDR1 is ENHRY and CDR2 is SYGVKD. The V and J ends lost 3 bases and 10 bases respectively, with 3 bases between them. The CDR3 sequence is CAISEGKLFF. The DNA for the CDR3 is TGTGCCATCAGTGAAGGAAAACTGTTTTTT.

The chain is built from TRBV14 and TRBJ1-5; D not certain. Germline CDR1 and CDR2: SGHDN and FVKESK. This CDR3 is built from 17 residues. The V end was cut by 0 bases, the J end by 1 base, with 13 bases between. CDR3 loop: CASSQDYVGRSNQPQHF. The CDR3 nucleotides are TGTGCCAGCAGCCAAGATTACGTCGGACGGAGCAATCAGCCCCAGCATTTT. The full variable domain, with the rest looked up from reference TRBV14 and TRBJ1-5, is EAGVTQFPSHSVIEKGQTVTLRCDPISGHDNLYWYRRVMGKEIKFLLHFVKESKQDESGMPNNRFLAERTGGTYSTLKVQPAELEDSGVYFCASSQDYVGRSNQPQHFGDGTRLSIL.

This clonotype was counted many times. V usage is TRBV20-1 and J usage is TRBJ1-1, with D hard to call. V was pared by 3 bases and J by 0 bases, with 5 bases between. CDR3 length: 12 residues. In germline, CDR1 is DFQATT, CDR2 SNEGSKA (reference sequence). The DNA for the CDR3 is TGCAGTGCTAGTCCAATGAACACTGAAGCTTTCTTT. This sequence encodes CSASPMNTEAFF.

The chain combines TRBV24-1 with TRBJ2-5, with a tentative D call TRBD1 (6 bases). Germline assignment: CDR1 KGHDR and CDR2 SFDVKD. Trimming stripped 3 bases from V and 5 bases from J, with 12 bases between. The CDR3 runs to 14 residues. This CDR3 is CATSDREGVETQYF. Written as DNA, the CDR3 is TGTGCCACCAGTGATCGAGAGGGGGTGGAGACCCAGTACTTC.

Details on this clonotype: This may be a read error: a much more frequent sequence differs by one nucleotide. The V and J genes are TRBV5-1 and TRBJ1-1, with D perhaps TRBD1 (5 bases). Trimming shortened V by 1 base and J by 4 bases, and 11 bases separated the two germline ends. The V gene's germline CDR1 is SGHRS and CDR2 YFSETQ. The CDR3 is 14 amino acids. In DNA, the CDR3 is TGCGCCAGCAGCTTGAAGCGGGGGAGCACTGAAGCTTTCTTT. It encodes CASSLKRGSTEAFF.

V usage is TRBV11-3 and J usage is TRBJ1-1; D unresolved. The CDR3 length is 14 residues. CDR1 is SGHNT and CDR2 is YENEEA in the germline V gene. V was shortened by 6 bases and J by 3 bases, with 14 bases between the two germline ends. The CDR3, as DNA: TGTGCCAGCAGAGATCAATGGGCAGACACTGAAGCTTTCTTT. It is translated as CASRDQWADTEAFF.

Only a few counts were recorded for this clonotype. J is TRBJ1-2 and V is TRBV20-1; TRBD1 aligns across 10 bases. The CDR3 is 12 residues long. The trim removed 5 bases at V and 9 bases at J, leaving 6 bases unmatched. Germline values: CDR1 DFQATT, CDR2 SNEGSKA (reference sequence). The CDR3 bases are TGCAGTGCTGTCGGGACAGGGGAGAGCTACACCTTC. Translation: CSAVGTGESYTF.

The J gene is TRBJ1-5, the V gene TRBV19, with D possibly TRBD1 on 6 matching bases. Germline values: CDR1 LNHDA, CDR2 SQIVND (reference sequence). Trimming took off 5 bases at V and 0 bases at J, with 8 bases between the two ends. This CDR3 contains 14 residues. The CDR3 DNA sequence: TGTGCCAGTAGTGGGACATCTAGCAATCAGCCCCAGCATTTT. As protein: CASSGTSSNQPQHF. The full variable domain, in which reference TRBV19 and TRBJ1-5 provide the parts outside the CDR3, is DGGITQSPKYLFRKEGQNVTLSCEQNLNHDAMYWYRQDPGQGLRLIYYSQIVNDFQKGDIAEGYSVSREKKESFPLTVTSAQKNPTAFYLCASSGTSSNQPQHFGDGTRLSIL.

To note about this clonotype: This could be a read error, since a much larger clone is one nucleotide away. The V gene is TRBV7-9, the J gene TRBJ2-5; no firm D call. With 5 bases removed from V and 5 bases from J, the gap between germline ends came to 18 bases. Germline CDR1 is SEHNR and CDR2 is FQNEAQ (reference sequence). CDR3 length: 15 residues. For the CDR3, the DNA is TGTGCCAGCAGCGCCCCGAGATTGAAAGGGGAGACCCAGTACTTC. This codes for CASSAPRLKGETQYF.